This TCR beta chain was identified during a study of shared clonotypes between healthy human individuals. Turning to this clone: Its target is unknown. The junction differs from germline at one of its ends, possibly a read error.

The V gene's germline CDR1 is ENHRY and CDR2 SYGVKD. The CDR3 runs 10 residues. Study-level points and caveats: A few donors held roughly 5% of naive CD4 clonotypes in common. On the whole, naive subsets had larger estimated richness than memory subsets had.

The assay was immunoSEQ multiplex PCR, and TCRdb's table has in-frame clones only and misses some. The repertoire consists of about 2 million clones, with 85% to 95% occurring once and the leading ten covering approximately 1.2%. CD8 cells classed as naive were CD45RO-negative and positively selected for CCR7, excluding terminally differentiated effector memory CD45RA+ cells. The chain has TRBV10-3 and TRBJ1-5; TRBD1 matches 7 bases. Sequenced input: naive CD8+ T cells sorted from blood. This TCR came from a man aged 18 to 35 in good health. CDR3 sequence (DNA): TGTGCCATCAGGGGACAGCCCCCGCATTTT. This sequence encodes CAIRGQPPHF.